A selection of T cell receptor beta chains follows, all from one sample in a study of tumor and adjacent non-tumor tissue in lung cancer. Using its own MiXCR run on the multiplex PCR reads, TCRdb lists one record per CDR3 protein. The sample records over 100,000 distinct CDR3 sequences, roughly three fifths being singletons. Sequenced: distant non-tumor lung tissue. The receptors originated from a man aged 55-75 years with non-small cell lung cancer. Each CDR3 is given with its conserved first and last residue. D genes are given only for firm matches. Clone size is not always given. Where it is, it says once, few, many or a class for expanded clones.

CDR3 DNA: TGTGCCAGCGCCAGAGGTGGGGCGGGGCTCCCAGGGGAGCAGTACTTC; CDR3 protein: CASARGGAGLPGEQYF; V gene: TRBV12-3/TRBV12-4; clone size: many; J gene: TRBJ2-7; D gene: -
CDR3 DNA: TGTGCCAGCAGGCGCTGGCGGGAAAGCGGGACCCAGTACTTC; CDR3 protein: CASRRWRESGTQYF; V gene: TRBV27; clone size: few; J gene: TRBJ2-5; D gene: -
CDR3 DNA: TGTGCCAGCAGTGTCAACAGTCAATTGATCAATGAGCAGTTCTTC; CDR3 protein: CASSVNSQLINEQFF; V gene: TRBV2; clone size: few; J gene: TRBJ2-1; D gene: -
CDR3 DNA: TGTGCCAGCAGTCGGGTGGGTTCCTACGAGCAGTACTTC; CDR3 protein: CASSRVGSYEQYF; V gene: TRBV28; clone size: few; J gene: TRBJ2-7; D gene: -
CDR3 DNA: TGTGCCATCAGTACCAGACAGGTCTATGGCTACACCTTC; CDR3 protein: CAISTRQVYGYTF; V gene: TRBV12-3/TRBV12-4; clone size: -; J gene: TRBJ1-2; D gene: -
CDR3 DNA: TGTGCCAGCTGTTACGACCGCAAGCAGTACTTC; CDR3 protein: CASCYDRKQYF; V gene: TRBV6-6; clone size: -; J gene: TRBJ2-7; D gene: -
CDR3 DNA: TGTGCCAGCAGTTACCGGCAGGGGGGCGGCTACACCTTC; CDR3 protein: CASSYRQGGGYTF; V gene: TRBV6-5; clone size: many; J gene: TRBJ1-2; D gene: TRBD1
CDR3 DNA: TGCAGCGTTGAAGGGATTGGGACTAGCGGAACCGTGGAGCCGTTTTTT; CDR3 protein: CSVEGIGTSGTVEPFF; V gene: TRBV29-1; clone size: once; J gene: TRBJ2-2; D gene: TRBD2
CDR3 DNA: TGTACCACTAGGAGGGCTAGCGGGAGCTCCTACGAGCAATACTTC; CDR3 protein: CTTRRASGSSYEQYF; V gene: TRBV11-3; clone size: -; J gene: TRBJ2-7; D gene: TRBD2
CDR3 DNA: TGTACCAGCAGTTCACCCAGCGGGACTCAAGGTAACACAGATACGCAGTATTTT; CDR3 protein: CTSSSPSGTQGNTDTQYF; V gene: TRBV6-5; clone size: -; J gene: TRBJ2-3; D gene: TRBD2
CDR3 DNA: TGCGCCAGCAGCCGAACACAGGGGGCGATTCAGCCCCAGCATTTT; CDR3 protein: CASSRTQGAIQPQHF; V gene: TRBV4-1; clone size: -; J gene: TRBJ1-5; D gene: TRBD1
CDR3 DNA: TGTTCCAGCAGCTCCACCGCCGGCGTCTCTGGGGCCAACGTCCTGACTTTC; CDR3 protein: CSSSSTAGVSGANVLTF; V gene: TRBV7-9; clone size: -; J gene: TRBJ2-6; D gene: -
CDR3 DNA: TGCAGTGCTAGAGTGAAGGGACTAGCGGGGACTTACAATGAGCAGTTCTTC; CDR3 protein: CSARVKGLAGTYNEQFF; V gene: TRBV20-1; clone size: -; J gene: TRBJ2-1; D gene: TRBD2
CDR3 DNA: TGCAGTGCTAGTGGGACAGGTAGTTATGGCTACACCTTC; CDR3 protein: CSASGTGSYGYTF; V gene: TRBV20-1; clone size: -; J gene: TRBJ1-2; D gene: TRBD1
CDR3 DNA: TGTGCCAGCAGTGAAAGCAGGGGAGGGGCGTCCGGGGAGCTGTTTTTT; CDR3 protein: CASSESRGGASGELFF; V gene: TRBV6-1; clone size: many; J gene: TRBJ2-2; D gene: -
CDR3 DNA: TGTGCCAGCAGAAGGGCTGTGAACAGCGGGGAGCTGTTTTTT; CDR3 protein: CASRRAVNSGELFF; V gene: TRBV14; clone size: -; J gene: TRBJ2-2; D gene: -
CDR3 DNA: TGCAGTGCTAGAAACACAGGGGGCACTGAAGCTTTCTTT; CDR3 protein: CSARNTGGTEAFF; V gene: TRBV20-1; clone size: many; J gene: TRBJ1-1; D gene: TRBD1
CDR3 DNA: TGTGCCAGCAGACAGAACACTGAAGCTTTCTTT; CDR3 protein: CASRQNTEAFF; V gene: TRBV12-3/TRBV12-4; clone size: medium-sized; J gene: TRBJ1-1; D gene: -
CDR3 DNA: TGCAGCGTAGGGAAAGCGGGAGGGTCCTACAATGAGCAGCTCTTC; CDR3 protein: CSVGKAGGSYNEQLF; V gene: TRBV29-1; clone size: -; J gene: TRBJ2-1; D gene: TRBD2
CDR3 DNA: TGTGCCAGCAGCCAGGGGGCTAACTATGGCTACACCTTC; CDR3 protein: CASSQGANYGYTF; V gene: TRBV4-2; clone size: many; J gene: TRBJ1-2; D gene: -
CDR3 DNA: TGTGCCAGCAGCCGGGCTAGAGGCCTGAACACCGGGGAGCTGTTTTTT; CDR3 protein: CASSRARGLNTGELFF; V gene: TRBV7-9; clone size: few; J gene: TRBJ2-2; D gene: -
CDR3 DNA: TGTGCCAGAACCCGCACCACAGGGACAGGGTCGAACACTGAAGCTTTCTTT; CDR3 protein: CARTRTTGTGSNTEAFF; V gene: TRBV12-3/TRBV12-4; clone size: once; J gene: TRBJ1-1; D gene: TRBD1
CDR3 DNA: TGCGCTAGCAGCCCCCATGGGGGACAGGTAACCTACGGCTACACCTTC; CDR3 protein: CASSPHGGQVTYGYTF; V gene: TRBV4-1; clone size: -; J gene: TRBJ1-2; D gene: TRBD1
CDR3 DNA: TGTGCCAGCAGCTTACTCGGACATAGCTCTGGAAACACCATATATTTT; CDR3 protein: CASSLLGHSSGNTIYF; V gene: TRBV11-2; clone size: -; J gene: TRBJ1-3; D gene: -
CDR3 DNA: TGTGCTAGCAGTTTAAGTTCCGATATGCAGTATTTT; CDR3 protein: CASSLSSDMQYF; V gene: TRBV12-3/TRBV12-4; clone size: -; J gene: TRBJ2-3; D gene: -
CDR3 DNA: TGTCCCAGCAATGAATGGACAGGGGCACCTCGGGAGACCCAGTACTTC; CDR3 protein: CPSNEWTGAPRETQYF; V gene: TRBV6-1; clone size: few; J gene: TRBJ2-5; D gene: TRBD1
CDR3 DNA: TGTGCCTCCCGGACAGGATTGAACGCTGAAGCTTTCTTT; CDR3 protein: CASRTGLNAEAFF; V gene: TRBV10-3; clone size: -; J gene: TRBJ1-1; D gene: TRBD1